This TCR beta chain is drawn from a study of OX40 agonist ivuxolimab in advanced cancers. V dropped 4 bases and J dropped 3 bases, with 10 bases sitting between them. CDR3 size: 13 residues. Germline assignment: CDR1 LGHNA and CDR2 YSLEER. The table came from immunoSEQ multiplex PCR; TCRdb's copy has only in-frame clones and leaves some out. The sample lists approximately 50,000 clones; around 80% were seen once. This receptor was taken from an adult with an advanced solid tumor such as melanoma, head and neck, liver or kidney cancer. The sample in question was CD4+ or CD8+ T cells sorted from blood, obtained in a trial of the OX40 agonist ivuxolimab. The chain employs TRBV4-3 and TRBJ2-7; the D is unclear. Here the CDR3 DNA reads TGCGCCAGCAGCCCAGGCCACGGCTACGAGCAGTACTTC. Its translation is CASSPGHGYEQYF.